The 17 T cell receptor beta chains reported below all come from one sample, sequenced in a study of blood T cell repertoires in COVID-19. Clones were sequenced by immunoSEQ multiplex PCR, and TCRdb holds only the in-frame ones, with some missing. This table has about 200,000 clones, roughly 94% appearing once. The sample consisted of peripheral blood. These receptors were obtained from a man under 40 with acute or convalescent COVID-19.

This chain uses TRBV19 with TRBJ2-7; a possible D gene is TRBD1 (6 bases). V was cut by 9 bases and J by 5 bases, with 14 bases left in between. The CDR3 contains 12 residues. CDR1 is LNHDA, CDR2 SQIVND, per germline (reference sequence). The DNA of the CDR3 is TGTGCCAGCAACGGACAGTCCAACGAGCAGTACTTC. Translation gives CASNGQSNEQYF.

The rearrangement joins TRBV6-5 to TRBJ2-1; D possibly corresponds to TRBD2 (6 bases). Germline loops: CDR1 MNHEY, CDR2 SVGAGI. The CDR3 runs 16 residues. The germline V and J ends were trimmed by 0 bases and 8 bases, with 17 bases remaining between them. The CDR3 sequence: CASSYSAGTAVDEQFF. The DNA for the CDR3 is TGTGCCAGCAGTTACTCTGCGGGGACGGCAGTAGATGAGCAGTTCTTC.

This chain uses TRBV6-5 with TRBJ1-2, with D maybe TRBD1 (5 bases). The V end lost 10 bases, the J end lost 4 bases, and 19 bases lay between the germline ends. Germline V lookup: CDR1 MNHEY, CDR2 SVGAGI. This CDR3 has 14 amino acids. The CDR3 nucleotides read TGTGCCACACGGTGGGATAGGGGTAGCTATGGCTACACCTTC. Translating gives CATRWDRGSYGYTF.

CDR3 nucleotide sequence: TGTGCCAGCAGCTTTATTTGGGCGGGAGAATTAGATACGCAGTATTTT. It specifies CASSFIWAGELDTQYF. The V gene is TRBV5-6, the J gene TRBJ2-3; TRBD2 matches at 7 bases. Losses at the gene ends were 2 bases for V and 5 bases for J; bases not matched to a gene: 11. This CDR3 is 16 amino acids long. Germline V gene lookup returns CDR1 SGHDT and CDR2 YYEEEE.

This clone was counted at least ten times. The CDR3 bases are TGTGCCAGCAGCCAGCGGGAGGGCCCCACCGGGGAGCTGTTTTTT. Amino acid sequence: CASSQREGPTGELFF. The chain is built from TRBV7-9 and TRBJ2-2; 10 bases line up with TRBD2. Germline V lookup: CDR1 SEHNR, CDR2 FQNEAQ (reference sequence). J was trimmed by 4 bases and V by 5 bases; bases with no gene match: 4. This CDR3 has 15 amino acids.

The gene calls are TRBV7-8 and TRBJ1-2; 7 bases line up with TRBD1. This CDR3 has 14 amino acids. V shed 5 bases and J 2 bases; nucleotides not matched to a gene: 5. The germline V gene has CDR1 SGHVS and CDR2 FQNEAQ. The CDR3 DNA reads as TGTGCCAGCAGCCACCCGGACAGGAACTATGGCTACACCTTC. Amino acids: CASSHPDRNYGYTF.

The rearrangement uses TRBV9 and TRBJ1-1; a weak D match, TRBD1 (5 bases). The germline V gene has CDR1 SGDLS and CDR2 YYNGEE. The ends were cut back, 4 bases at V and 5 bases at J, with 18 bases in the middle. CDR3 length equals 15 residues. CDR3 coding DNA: TGTGCCAGCAGCCCGACCATGGCAGGGCGAACTGAAGCTTTCTTT. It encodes CASSPTMAGRTEAFF. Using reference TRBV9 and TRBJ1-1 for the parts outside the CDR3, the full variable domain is DSGVTQTPKHLITATGQRVTLRCSPRSGDLSVYWYQQSLDQGLQFLIQYYNGEERAKGNILERFSAQQFPDLHSELNLSSLELGDSALYFCASSPTMAGRTEAFFGQGTRLTVV.

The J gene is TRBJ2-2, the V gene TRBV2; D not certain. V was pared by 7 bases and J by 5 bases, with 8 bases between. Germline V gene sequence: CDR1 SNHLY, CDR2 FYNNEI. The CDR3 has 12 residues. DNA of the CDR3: TGTGCCAGCATCCCTTTAACCGGGGAGCTGTTTTTT. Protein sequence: CASIPLTGELFF.

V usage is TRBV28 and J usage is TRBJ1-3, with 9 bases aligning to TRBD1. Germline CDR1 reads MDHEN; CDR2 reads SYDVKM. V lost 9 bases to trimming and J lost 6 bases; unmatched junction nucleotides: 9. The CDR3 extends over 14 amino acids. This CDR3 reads CASMDRGRINTIYF. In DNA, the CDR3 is TGTGCCAGTATGGACAGGGGACGTATAAACACCATATATTTT.

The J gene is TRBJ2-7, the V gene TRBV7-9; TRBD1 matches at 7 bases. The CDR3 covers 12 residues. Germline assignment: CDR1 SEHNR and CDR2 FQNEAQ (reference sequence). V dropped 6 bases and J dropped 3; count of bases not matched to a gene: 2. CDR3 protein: CASRSGGYEQYF. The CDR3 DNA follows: TGTGCCAGCAGATCAGGGGGCTACGAGCAGTACTTC. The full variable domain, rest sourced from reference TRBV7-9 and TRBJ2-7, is DTGVSQNPRHKITKRGQNVTFRCDPISEHNRLYWYRQTLGQGPEFLTYFQNEAQLEKSRLLSDRFSAERPKGSFSTLEIQRTEQGDSAMYLCASRSGGYEQYFGPGTRLTVT.

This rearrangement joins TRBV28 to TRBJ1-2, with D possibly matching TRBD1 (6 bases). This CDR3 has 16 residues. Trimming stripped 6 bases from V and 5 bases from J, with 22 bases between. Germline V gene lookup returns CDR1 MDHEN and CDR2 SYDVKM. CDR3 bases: TGTGCCAGCAGGGGGACACCGACTCCAGGGCCATATGGCTACACCTTC. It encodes CASRGTPTPGPYGYTF.

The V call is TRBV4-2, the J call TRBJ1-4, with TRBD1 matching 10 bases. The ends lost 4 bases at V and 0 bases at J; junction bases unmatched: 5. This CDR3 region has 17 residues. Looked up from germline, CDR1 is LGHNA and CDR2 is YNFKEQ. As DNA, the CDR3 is TGTGCCAGCAGCCTCGGACAGGGGGGTGCAACTAATGAAAAACTGTTTTTT. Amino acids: CASSLGQGGATNEKLFF.

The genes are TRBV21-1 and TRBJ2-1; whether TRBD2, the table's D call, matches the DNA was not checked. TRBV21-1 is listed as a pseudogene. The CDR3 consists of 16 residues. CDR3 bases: TGTGCCAGCAGCAAAGGAGGGCTAGCGGGAGACAATGAGCAGTTCTTC. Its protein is CASSKGGLAGDNEQFF.

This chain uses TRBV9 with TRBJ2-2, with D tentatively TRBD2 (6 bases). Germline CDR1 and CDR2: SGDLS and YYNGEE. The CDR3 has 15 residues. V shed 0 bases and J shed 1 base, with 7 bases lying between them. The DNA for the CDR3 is TGTGCCAGCAGCGTAGGTAGCGGGAACACCGGGGAGCTGTTTTTT. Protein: CASSVGSGNTGELFF.

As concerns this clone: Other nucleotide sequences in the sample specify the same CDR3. The CDR3 DNA reads as TGTGCCAGCTCACCCGACAGAGTGAACACTGAAGCTTTCTTT. Residues: CASSPDRVNTEAFF. V gene TRBV18 combines with J gene TRBJ1-1; D may be TRBD1 (5 bases). The V end was cut by 3 bases, the J end by 0 bases, with 8 bases between. The germline V gene encodes CDR1 KGHSH and CDR2 LQKENI. This CDR3 comprises 14 residues. The entire variable domain, with the rest obtained from reference TRBV18 and TRBJ1-1, is as follows: NAGVMQNPRHLVRRRGQEARLRCSPMKGHSHVYWYRQLPEEGLKFMVYLQKENIIDESGMPKERFSAEFPKEGPSILRIQQVVRGDSAAYFCASSPDRVNTEAFFGQGTRLTVV.

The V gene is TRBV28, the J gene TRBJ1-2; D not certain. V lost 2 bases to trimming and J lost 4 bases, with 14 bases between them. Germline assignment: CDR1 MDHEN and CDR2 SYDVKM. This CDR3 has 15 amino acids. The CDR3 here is CASSLRAAVGYGYTF. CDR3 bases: TGTGCCAGCAGTTTACGAGCGGCCGTCGGCTATGGCTACACCTTC.

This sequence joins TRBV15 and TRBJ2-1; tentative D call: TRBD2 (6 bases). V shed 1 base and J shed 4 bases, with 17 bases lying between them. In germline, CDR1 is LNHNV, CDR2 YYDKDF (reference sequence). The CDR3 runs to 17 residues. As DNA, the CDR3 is TGTGCCACCAGCAGAGGAGGGCGGGGCGCGGTTTACAATGAGCAGTTCTTC. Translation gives CATSRGGRGAVYNEQFF.